Each of the 21 T cell receptor beta chains below was sequenced from the same sample in a study of CD8+CD57+ T cells in acquired aplastic anemia. Genomic DNA, the template, was used for profiling of the TCR beta VDJ and CDR3. TCRdb processed the reads anew with MiXCR; each CDR3 protein has one entry. The sample carries roughly 150,000 distinct CDR3 sequences, roughly 47% recorded once. Sequenced: sorted CD4+, CD8+, or CD8+CD57+ T cells (not recorded which) from PBMCs. Receptors were obtained from a human donor in good health.

The J gene is TRBJ2-7, the V gene TRBV5-6; 8 bases line up with TRBD1. CDR1 and CDR2 from the germline V gene are SGHDT and YYEEEE. CDR3 size: 13 residues. After removal of 3 bases from V and 3 bases from J, the junction contained 2 bases not matched to a gene. The CDR3 spells CASSYGQGYEQYF. As DNA, the CDR3 is TGTGCCAGCAGCTACGGACAGGGCTACGAGCAGTACTTC.

CDR3 region: CASSLQRNSPLHF. CDR3 coding DNA: TGTGCCAGCAGTTTGCAGAGGAATTCACCCCTCCACTTT. The V call is TRBV6-5, the J call TRBJ1-6; D gene unclear. CDR1 and CDR2 from the germline V gene are MNHEY and SVGAGI. The CDR3 loop spans 13 amino acids. The V end lost 4 bases, the J end lost 7 bases, and 8 bases lay between the germline ends.

This clonotype was seen a single time. The chain employs TRBV20-1 and TRBJ1-4, with D perhaps TRBD1 (5 bases). Looked up from germline, CDR1 is DFQATT and CDR2 is SNEGSKA (reference sequence). V was pared by 6 bases and J by 7 bases, with 21 bases between. The CDR3 sequence is 15 residues long. As DNA, the CDR3 is TGCAGTGCCCGCCCGGGGGGTAGAGCAAGTGAAAAACTGTTTTTT. Its translation: CSARPGGRASEKLFF.

The V gene is TRBV7-2, the J gene TRBJ2-5; no clear D. V gave up 5 bases and J gave up 4 bases, with 20 bases separating them. CDR1 and CDR2 from the germline V gene are SGHTA and FQGNSA. The CDR3 totals 16 residues. In nucleotides, the CDR3 is TGTGCCAGCAGCCCTATCGGTCACAATCTGATAGAGACCCAGTACTTC. Its translation is CASSPIGHNLIETQYF.

The CDR3 here is CAISAAGTAGEQYF. The CDR3 bases are TGTGCCATCAGTGCGGCAGGGACAGCGGGGGAGCAGTACTTC. The rearrangement links TRBV10-3 to TRBJ2-7, with D possibly being TRBD1 or TRBD2 (7 bases each). Trimming removed 4 bases at V and 7 bases at J, with 17 bases between. There are 14 residues in the CDR3. CDR1 is ENHRY, CDR2 SYGVKD, per germline.

This clonotype has more than one count but fewer than ten. The J gene is TRBJ2-1, the V gene TRBV24-1, with 10 positions matching TRBD1. In germline, CDR1 is KGHDR, CDR2 SFDVKD. V shed 5 bases and J 6 bases; nucleotides not matched to a gene: 6. This CDR3 region has 15 residues. CDR3 DNA: TGTGCCACCAGTGTGGACAGGGGGACCCGCAATGAGCAGTTCTTC. Protein sequence: CATSVDRGTRNEQFF.

V gene TRBV20-1 combines with J gene TRBJ2-1; TRBD2 might be the D (5 bases). CDR1 is DFQATT, CDR2 SNEGSKA, per germline (reference sequence). V was pared by 3 bases and J by 4 bases, with 10 bases between. The CDR3 runs 13 residues. The CDR3 loop is CSASRTGYNEQFF. Written as DNA, the CDR3 is TGCAGTGCTAGCAGGACGGGATACAATGAGCAGTTCTTC.

The sample holds a few counts of this clonotype. The V gene is TRBV18, the J gene TRBJ1-1; possible D gene TRBD1, 5 bases. Trimming left V 2 bases short and J 8 bases short, with 15 bases between. Germline values: CDR1 KGHSH, CDR2 LQKENI. CDR3 length: 14 residues. The CDR3 region is CASSPMGPGGEAFF. In DNA form, the CDR3 reads TGTGCCAGCTCACCAATGGGACCGGGAGGGGAAGCTTTCTTT.

Turning to this clonotype: A read error may account for a junction end that differs from germline. The chain links TRBV20-1 to TRBJ2-7; D may be TRBD1 (5 bases). The CDR3 covers 14 residues. CDR1 DFQATT and CDR2 SNEGSKA come from the germline V gene (reference sequence). The CDR3 loop reads CGARDSESSYEQYF. CDR3 nucleotides: TGCGGTGCTAGAGACAGTGAGAGCTCCTACGAGCAGTACTTC.

This clonotype is classed as medium-sized. The chain links TRBV2 to TRBJ1-6; D possibly corresponds to TRBD1 (5 bases). This CDR3 has 12 residues. V dropped 8 bases and J dropped 8 bases, with 10 bases sitting between them. Germline V gene data show CDR1 as SNHLY and CDR2 as FYNNEI. The CDR3 DNA reads as TGTGCCAGCTCGGGGGGGGATTCACCCCTCCACTTT. Its translation is CASSGGDSPLHF.

A word on this clonotype: Compared with germline, one end of the junction differs, possibly owing to a read error. The CDR3 coding sequence is TGTGCCAGCAGTCCTGGGGGCAGGGGGCGTCGCGAGCGGCACTTC. Residues: CASSPGGRGRRERHF. The chain carries TRBV6-1 and TRBJ2-7, with TRBD1 identical over 8 bases. The CDR3 sequence is 15 residues long. Germline V gene data show CDR1 as MNHNS and CDR2 as SASEGT.

The sample holds a few counts of this clonotype. This chain joins TRBV2 and TRBJ2-7; no definite D call. V lost 5 bases to trimming and J lost 0 bases, with 14 bases between them. This CDR3 is built from 15 residues. Germline lookup yields CDR1 SNHLY and CDR2 FYNNEI. CDR3 sequence: CASSSRTGSSYEQYF. As DNA, the CDR3 is TGTGCCAGCAGTTCCCGTACTGGCAGCTCCTACGAGCAGTACTTC.

This clonotype was observed at least ten times. The V gene is TRBV19, the J gene TRBJ1-4; 9 bases map to TRBD1. V was pared by 10 bases and J by 5 bases, with 8 bases of the junction left unmatched. Germline V gene lookup returns CDR1 LNHDA and CDR2 SQIVND (reference sequence). CDR3 length: 14 residues. CDR3 bases: TGTGCCACCGCCGTGGGACAGGGCAATGAAAAACTGTTTTTT. Amino acid sequence: CATAVGQGNEKLFF.

The chain links TRBV19 to TRBJ1-3; D is unresolved. This CDR3 contains 15 residues. From germline, CDR1 is LNHDA and CDR2 SQIVND (reference sequence). Trimming removed 7 bases from V and 0 bases from J, with 13 bases in between. The CDR3 loop is CASNTEPYSGNTIYF. In nucleotides, the CDR3 is TGTGCCAGTAATACGGAACCTTACTCTGGAAACACCATATATTTT. Full variable domain (missing parts from reference TRBV19 and TRBJ1-3): DGGITQSPKYLFRKEGQNVTLSCEQNLNHDAMYWYRQDPGQGLRLIYYSQIVNDFQKGDIAEGYSVSREKKESFPLTVTSAQKNPTAFYLCASNTEPYSGNTIYFGEGSWLTVV.

This chain's CDR3 is CSARDYPSEQYF. The CDR3 coding sequence is TGCAGTGCTAGAGATTACCCGTCCGAGCAGTACTTC. The chain recombines TRBV20-1 with TRBJ2-7, with D unresolved. The V and J ends lost 0 bases and 6 bases respectively, with 9 bases between them. The CDR3 contains 12 residues. Germline lookup yields CDR1 DFQATT and CDR2 SNEGSKA (reference sequence).

The CDR3 is CASIAQTSGRTNEQFF. The CDR3 coding sequence is TGTGCCAGCATCGCGCAGACTAGCGGGAGGACGAATGAGCAGTTCTTC. The V gene is TRBV2, the J gene TRBJ2-1, with 13 bases identical to TRBD2. V was clipped by 7 bases and J by 7 bases; unmatched bases: 10. CDR3 length: 16 residues. Germline V gene sequence: CDR1 SNHLY, CDR2 FYNNEI.

This clonotype turned up a few times. A much larger clone lies one base from this, so it may be a read error. V usage is TRBV11-2 and J usage is TRBJ2-1; D ambiguous. The V gene's germline CDR1 is SGHAT and CDR2 FQNNGV. The CDR3 spans 15 residues. The CDR3: CASSLSQGPYNEHFF. CDR3 bases: TGTGCCAGCAGCTTATCACAAGGGCCCTACAATGAGCATTTCTTC.

This clonotype was found many times. The chain couples TRBV6-5 to TRBJ2-3, with D possibly called TRBD1 or TRBD2 (5 bases each). From germline, CDR1 is MNHEY and CDR2 SVGAGI. The V end lost 5 bases, the J end lost 0 bases, and 12 bases lay between the germline ends. The CDR3 sequence is 15 residues long. CDR3 sequence (DNA): TGTGCCAGCAGTCACCCGGGACCAAGCACAGATACGCAGTATTTT. This sequence encodes CASSHPGPSTDTQYF.

This clonotype came up many times. J is TRBJ1-2 and V is TRBV7-2; unclear D gene. The CDR3 runs 13 residues. Germline CDR1 is SGHTA and CDR2 is FQGNSA. V lost 4 bases, J lost 5 bases, and 11 bases lay in between. CDR3 nucleotide sequence: TGTGCCAGCAGCTCAGACTGGGTGTATGGCTACACCTTC. The encoded protein is CASSSDWVYGYTF. Filled out from reference TRBV7-2 and TRBJ1-2, the complete variable domain reads GAGVSQSPSNKVTEKGKDVELRCDPISGHTALYWYRQSLGQGLEFLIYFQGNSAPDKSGLPSDRFSAERTGGSVSTLTIQRTQQEDSAVYLCASSSDWVYGYTFGSGTRLTVV.

This clonotype occurred many times. The rearrangement uses TRBV24-1 and TRBJ2-5; D gene unclear. V was shortened by 2 bases and J by 2 bases, with 14 bases between the two germline ends. Germline V lookup: CDR1 KGHDR, CDR2 SFDVKD. The CDR3 is made up of 16 amino acids. The CDR3 loop reads CATSDSIPGTQETQYF. DNA of the CDR3: TGTGCCACCAGTGATTCGATCCCTGGCACTCAAGAGACCCAGTACTTC.

The rearrangement links TRBV5-1 to TRBJ2-7; D is unresolved. The V end lost 1 base, the J end lost 3 bases, and 11 bases lay between the germline ends. CDR3 size: 14 residues. Germline CDR1 reads SGHRS; CDR2 reads YFSETQ. This chain's CDR3 is CASSLPPLSYEQYF. CDR3 in DNA: TGCGCCAGCAGCTTGCCCCCGTTGAGCTACGAGCAGTACTTC.